This T cell receptor beta chain was retrieved from a study of blood T cell repertoires in COVID-19. Study overall: In each case, the material was cDNA or gDNA derived from T cells, B-cell-depleted T cells, or PBMCs.

Only in-frame clones appear in the TCRdb table, and some are missing; sequencing was by immunoSEQ multiplex PCR. This table has about 65,000 clones, around 83% appearing once. Germline-derived CDR1 and CDR2 are SGHRS and YFSETQ. This CDR3 region has 16 residues. Deletions cut 6 bases from V and 0 bases from J, with 16 bases between. The TCR comes from a man aged 50-60 years with COVID-19, enrolled during active disease. Sequenced sample: peripheral blood. The chain has TRBV5-1 and TRBJ2-1; D not resolved. DNA for the CDR3: TGCGCCAGCATCCTTGGGCCCGGAAGCTCCTACAATGAGCAGTTCTTC. It encodes CASILGPGSSYNEQFF.